This T cell receptor (beta chain) stems from a study of shared clonotypes between healthy human individuals. Germline V gene lookup returns CDR1 MDHEN and CDR2 SYDVKM. The V segment lost 5 bases and the J segment 6 bases; nucleotides outside the gene matches: 9. The length of the CDR3 is 14 residues. TCRdb's copy holds only in-frame clones and misses some; the assay was immunoSEQ multiplex PCR. The profile shows about 2.4 million clones, more than 90% of them singletons. The clonotype originates from a man between 18 and 35 years old in good health. Specimen: naive CD4+ T cells sorted from blood. Subset reported: CD45RA+ positively selected. V usage is TRBV28 and J usage is TRBJ1-2; 7 positions agree with TRBD1. DNA for the CDR3: TGTGCCAGCAGTCCCGACGACAGGGTGAATGGCTACACCTTC. Amino acids: CASSPDDRVNGYTF.